This TCR beta chain was retrieved from a study of T-cell memory formation after mild COVID-19. Study information: TCR clusters largely stayed donor specific. The study's findings and limits: A second wave expanding day 15 to 37 was CD4+-biased; contracting clones were balanced. Pre-infection memory already had some responding clones, implying cross-reactive memory joined.

On this clonotype itself: Antigen: not known.

CDR3 length: 16 residues. Germline V gene data show CDR1 as SGHAT and CDR2 as FQNNGV. The V gene lost 5 bases and the J gene lost 5 bases, with 21 bases spanning the gap. 5'RACE with constant-segment primers built TCRalpha and TCRbeta cDNA libraries with UMIs. A single record per CDR3 protein comes from TCRdb applying MiXCR to the 5' RACE reads. Of under 300,000 distinct CDR3 sequences in the sample, less than 20% were seen once. This chain links TRBV11-2 with TRBJ2-5; maybe TRBD1 (6 bases). The specimen sequenced was PBMCs or a T cell subset sorted from them (not recorded which). The clonotype comes from a young man who had mild COVID-19 (a few samples of this study predate the infection). Cell type and time point are not known. CDR3 sequence reads: CASSRQGYGVSETQYF. As DNA, the CDR3 is TGTGCCAGCAGCCGCCAGGGGTATGGGGTATCGGAGACCCAGTACTTC.